Below, one T cell receptor beta chain is given with its context. The entry originates in a study of somatic mutations in cytotoxic T cells in rheumatoid arthritis. How the authors handled the data: Patient CD8+ clones bigger than 1% seldom lined up with published virus-specific TCRB sequences. TCRdb's table, derived via immunoSEQ multiplex PCR, lists solely in-frame clones and lacks some. Clone size and V and J calls were adopted from that table, with D and trimming inferred from the DNA. Counted here are about 30,000 clones, 82% occurring once; the ten biggest clones make up approximately 8%. CDR3 length: 15 residues. V gave up 3 bases and J gave up 2 bases; unmatched junction bases: 4. Germline-derived CDR1 and CDR2 are SNHLY and FYNNEI.

This TCR was sampled from an adult with rheumatoid arthritis. Sequencing was done on a sample of CD8+ T cells sorted from blood. This chain uses TRBV2 with TRBJ2-7, with 10 bases aligning to TRBD1. CDR3 region: CASSDGTGATYEQYF. The CDR3 coding sequence is TGTGCCAGCAGTGATGGGACAGGGGCAACCTACGAGCAGTACTTC.